The rows below give T cell receptor beta chains drawn from one sample of a study of shared clonotypes between healthy human individuals. Sequencing used immunoSEQ multiplex PCR; TCRdb keeps in-frame clones, though not all of them. The sample contains about a million clones, around three quarters of which appear only once. Source material: memory CD4+ T cells sorted from blood. The receptors were sampled from a man in his late teens or twenties in good health. Both conserved end residues are part of each CDR3. A D gene is named only where the DNA matches it firmly. Size tells how often a clone was seen (once, few, many) or the class of an expanded clone, and some rows leave it out.

V,J,size,D,DNA,CDR3
TRBV5-6,TRBJ1-2,-,-,TGTGCCAGCAGCTTGGCTTCCCCGCGTTATGGCTACACCTTC,CASSLASPRYGYTF
TRBV4-1,TRBJ1-4,once,-,TGCGCCAGCAGCCGATTTATGGGATTTGCAACTAATGAAAAACTGTTTTTT,CASSRFMGFATNEKLFF
TRBV29-1,TRBJ1-6,-,-,TGCAGCGTTCGAGATTCCGCGAATAATTCACCCCTCCACTTT,CSVRDSANNSPLHF
TRBV4-1,TRBJ2-1,-,TRBD2,TGCGCCAGCAGCCCGACTAGCGGGAGCTACAATGAGCAGTTCTTC,CASSPTSGSYNEQFF
TRBV6-6,TRBJ1-2,-,TRBD1,TGTGCCAGCAGTTACCGCCAGGGGGCTGGGGGCTACACCTTC,CASSYRQGAGGYTF
TRBV6-1,TRBJ2-7,-,-,TGTGCCAGCAGGTTGCTCCTTTCCCACGAGCAGTACTTC,CASRLLLSHEQYF
TRBV6-1,TRBJ1-1,-,-,TGTGCCAGCCTAACGGGGGAGCGGTCTGAAGCTTTCTTT,CASLTGERSEAFF
TRBV18,TRBJ2-2,-,-,TGTGCCAGCTCCCGTGACCGTAACACCGGGGAGCTGTTTTTT,CASSRDRNTGELFF
TRBV4-3,TRBJ2-5,-,TRBD2,TGCGCCAGCAGCCAAGAAGGGCGGGAGGGCCTGGAGACCCAGTACTTC,CASSQEGREGLETQYF
TRBV18,TRBJ1-3,-,-,TGTGCCAGCTCTCAACAGGTTTCTGGAAACACCATATATTTT,CASSQQVSGNTIYF
TRBV6-1,TRBJ1-5,-,TRBD1,TGTGCCAGCACTCAGGGGGTGGTACAGCCCCAGCATTTT,CASTQGVVQPQHF
TRBV27,TRBJ1-1,-,TRBD1,TGTGCCAGCAGTCGGGGACAGGGGATACCGAACACTGAAGCTTTCTTT,CASSRGQGIPNTEAFF
TRBV29-1,TRBJ1-5,once,-,TGCAGCGCCCAAAATAGCAATCAGCCCCAGCATTTT,CSAQNSNQPQHF
TRBV5-4,TRBJ2-1,-,-,TGTGCCAGCAGGCCCCCTAGCAACAATGAGCAGTTCTTC,CASRPPSNNEQFF
TRBV5-1,TRBJ2-3,once,-,TGCGCCAGCAGCCCCTCGGCGGTCCCAGATACGCAGTATTTT,CASSPSAVPDTQYF
TRBV7-9,TRBJ1-1,-,-,TGTGCCAGCAGCTTATTGGGGGGCGGATATAGCACTGAAGCTTTCTTT,CASSLLGGGYSTEAFF
TRBV6-1,TRBJ2-7,-,-,TGTGCCAGCAGTTTTACCTTTCGGGCAGTACTCTTC,CASSFTFRAVLF
TRBV7-3,TRBJ2-5,-,TRBD1,TGTGCCAGCAGCCGGACAGGACAAGAGACCCAGTACTTC,CASSRTGQETQYF
TRBV18,TRBJ1-2,-,TRBD1,TGTGCCAGCTCCCGGGACAGGGATTTTTTTGGCGACTATGGCTACACCTTC,CASSRDRDFFGDYGYTF
TRBV7-9,TRBJ1-2,few,-,TGTGCCAGCAGCTTAGGTGGCTCAGGGGATTTCTATGGCTACACCTTC,CASSLGGSGDFYGYTF
TRBV7-6,TRBJ1-2,-,TRBD1,TGTGCCAGCAGCTTAATGGAAGACAGGGGAGGGGGAGGCTACACCTTC,CASSLMEDRGGGGYTF
TRBV7-2,TRBJ2-5,-,-,TGTGCCAGCAGTTGGGGAAGGCTGGCCGAGACCCAGTACTTC,CASSWGRLAETQYF
TRBV5-6,TRBJ2-7,once,-,TGTGCCAGCAGCTTGGTAGGGGGGGCGACTTACGAGCAGTACTTC,CASSLVGGATYEQYF
TRBV7-3,TRBJ2-2,-,TRBD2,TGTGCCAGCAGCCTTTATAGCGGGGGCGCCCTGAACACCGGGGAGCTGTTTTTT,CASSLYSGGALNTGELFF
TRBV5-4,TRBJ2-3,-,-,TGTGCCAGCAGCTCAACTGGACCAGTGAGCACAGATACGCAGTATTTT,CASSSTGPVSTDTQYF
TRBV6-5,TRBJ2-3,-,TRBD2,TGTGCCAGCAGTTACTCGACTAGCGGGGGAAGGGATACGCAGTATTTT,CASSYSTSGGRDTQYF